This is a list of T cell receptor beta chains from one sample in a study of graft-versus-host responses after intestinal transplantation. No antigens are known for them. Sequencing used immunoSEQ multiplex PCR; TCRdb keeps in-frame clones, though not all of them. In the table there are 90,000 to 120,000 clones, over 80% of which are singletons. Sequenced material: unstimulated CD4+ T cells sorted from spleen or lymph node cells, taken before transplant. The receptors come from a human donor who was the organ donor for an intestinal transplant. The CDR3 runs from the conserved cysteine through the conserved F or W. Each record gives: D gene, J gene, V gene, clone size, CDR3 protein, CDR3 DNA. D genes are given only for firm matches. Clone sizes are given selectively: once, few, many, or a class where the clone is expanded.

TRBD1	TRBJ1-2	TRBV29-1	NA	CSVAGTAPPYGYTF	TGCAGCGTTGCCGGGACAGCCCCTCCCTATGGCTACACCTTC
NA	TRBJ2-1	TRBV20-1	NA	CSASFHEQFF	TGCAGTGCATCCTTCCATGAGCAGTTCTTC
NA	TRBJ2-3	TRBV7-9	NA	CASSLAGRQSTDTQYF	TGTGCCAGCAGCTTAGCAGGGCGGCAGAGCACAGATACGCAGTATTTT
TRBD1	TRBJ2-7	TRBV9	NA	CASSAGTGFPEQYF	TGTGCCAGCAGCGCCGGGACAGGGTTTCCCGAGCAGTACTTC
NA	TRBJ1-2	TRBV29-1	NA	CSVYEVRGTYGYTF	TGCAGCGTCTACGAAGTACGGGGGACCTATGGCTACACCTTC
TRBD2	TRBJ2-7	TRBV6-5	NA	CASSYRGGLTPGEQYF	TGTGCCAGCAGTTATCGGGGGGGACTTACTCCGGGAGAGCAGTACTTC
TRBD2	TRBJ2-3	TRBV9	NA	CASSPSGREWDTQYF	TGTGCCAGCAGCCCTAGCGGGAGGGAATGGGATACGCAGTATTTT
NA	TRBJ1-2	TRBV21-1	NA	CASILRGYTF	TGTGCCAGCATCCTTCGGGGCTACACCTTC
NA	TRBJ2-1	TRBV2	NA	CASTSSRNNEQFF	TGTGCCAGCACCTCCTCAAGAAACAATGAGCAGTTCTTC
TRBD2	TRBJ2-4	TRBV2	NA	CASSKKGLGLAKNIQYF	TGTGCCAGCAGCAAAAAGGGACTAGGCCTAGCCAAAAACATTCAGTACTTC
TRBD2	TRBJ2-1	TRBV9	NA	CASSRLASREQFF	TGTGCCAGCAGCCGACTAGCCTCCAGGGAGCAGTTCTTC
TRBD2	TRBJ2-1	TRBV7-9	once	CASSPFLAGKSSYNEQFF	TGTGCCAGCAGCCCCTTCTTAGCGGGGAAGAGCTCCTACAATGAGCAGTTCTTC
NA	TRBJ2-3	TRBV4-2	NA	CASSQDPLAGDTQYF	TGTGCCAGCAGCCAAGATCCGCTAGCAGGAGATACGCAGTATTTT
TRBD1	TRBJ2-7	TRBV19	NA	CASSILGSGQGSHEQYF	TGTGCCAGTAGTATTCTAGGTTCGGGACAGGGATCCCACGAGCAGTACTTC
NA	TRBJ2-7	TRBV11-2	once	CASSLGPSASYEQYF	TGTGCCAGCAGCTTAGGACCTAGCGCGAGCTACGAGCAGTACTTC
NA	TRBJ1-1	TRBV6-4	NA	CASSARGASGTEAFF	TGTGCCAGCAGTGCACGGGGGGCCTCGGGCACTGAAGCTTTCTTT